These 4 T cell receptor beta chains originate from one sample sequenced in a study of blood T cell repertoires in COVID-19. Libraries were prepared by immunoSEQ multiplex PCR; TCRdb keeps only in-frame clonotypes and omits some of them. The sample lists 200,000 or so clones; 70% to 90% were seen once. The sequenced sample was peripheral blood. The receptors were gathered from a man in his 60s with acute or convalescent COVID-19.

This CDR3 reads CASSPRQGGGYGYTF. The CDR3 nucleotides read TGTGCCAGCAGTCCCAGACAGGGAGGAGGCTATGGCTACACCTTC. V gene TRBV6-5 combines with J gene TRBJ1-2; 7 positions agree with TRBD1. Germline trimming cut 5 bases from V and 4 bases from J; bases unmatched to any gene: 10. The germline CDR1 and CDR2 sequences are MNHEY and SVGAGI. CDR3 length equals 15 residues.

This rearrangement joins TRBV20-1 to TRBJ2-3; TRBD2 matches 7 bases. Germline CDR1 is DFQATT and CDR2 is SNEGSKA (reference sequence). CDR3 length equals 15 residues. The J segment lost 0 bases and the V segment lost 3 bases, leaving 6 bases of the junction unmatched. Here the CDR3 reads CSASVLAASTDTQYF. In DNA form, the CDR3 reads TGCAGTGCTAGTGTTCTAGCGGCAAGCACAGATACGCAGTATTTT.

The CDR3 sequence: CASSLIPGAKNIQYF. For the CDR3, the DNA is TGTGCCAGCAGCTTAATTCCAGGGGCCAAAAACATTCAGTACTTC. This chain links TRBV11-2 with TRBJ2-4; D is possibly TRBD1 (5 bases). The germline gives CDR1 SGHAT, CDR2 FQNNGV. The CDR3 length is 15 residues. Trimming removed 2 bases at V and 1 base at J, with 9 bases between.

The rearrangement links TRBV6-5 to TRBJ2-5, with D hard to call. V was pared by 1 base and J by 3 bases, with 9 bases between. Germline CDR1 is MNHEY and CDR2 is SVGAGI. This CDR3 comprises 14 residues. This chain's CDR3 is CASSYYQGEETQYF. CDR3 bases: TGTGCCAGCAGTTACTATCAAGGAGAAGAGACCCAGTACTTC.